This T cell receptor beta chain was profiled in a study of cytotoxic CD8 clonotypes in ibrutinib-treated CLL. Study background: Of the patients, eleven to twelve were relapsed/refractory, 15 treatment-naive and 17 to 18 IGHV unmutated.

Libraries were prepared by immunoSEQ multiplex PCR; TCRdb keeps only in-frame clonotypes and omits some of them. This sample has approximately 320,000 clones, with roughly 71% found just once. This clone was counted once. Its target is unknown. Overall study results and limits: Upon ibrutinib response clonality rose, and upon progression it fell back toward baseline. Rare overall, public clonotypes shrank or held steady under therapy.

Germline V gene data show CDR1 as MNHEY and CDR2 as SVGAGI. The CDR3 runs to 15 residues. V lost 6 bases and J lost 6, with 19 bases in between. The sequence was collected from a human donor with chronic lymphocytic leukemia. The sample here was PBMCs, taken after 36 months of ibrutinib treatment. The chain couples TRBV6-5 to TRBJ2-3; weak D call: TRBD2 (6 bases). The CDR3 sequence is CASSLSGLIVDTQYF. DNA of the CDR3: TGTGCCAGCAGCCTAAGCGGGCTCATCGTTGATACGCAGTATTTT.